A selection of T cell receptor beta chains follows, all from one sample in a study of shared clonotypes between healthy human individuals. Produced via immunoSEQ multiplex PCR; TCRdb's table is partial and in-frame only. The table lists 2 million to 3 million clones, 90% to 95% of them singletons, with approximately 0.35% in the top ten. The sequencing sample was made of naive CD4+ T cells from PBMCs. The receptors were gathered from a young man in good health. Some clones in this sample may be carry-over from other donors' samples. Both conserved end residues are trimmed from each CDR3.

TRBV27	TRBJ2-3	ASSFPAGQGSDTQY
TRBV5-4	TRBJ2-3	ASSLLGSSTDTQY
TRBV9	TRBJ2-5	ASSVAPYRQETQY
TRBV5-1	TRBJ2-1	ASSLYLGRGDNEQF
TRBV2	TRBJ1-5	ASTSQGGGNQPQH
TRBV5-1	TRBJ2-1	ASSLEYEQF
TRBV5-5	TRBJ2-7	ASSLWTSGSAYEQY
TRBV5-1	TRBJ2-3	ASSPDPSSTDTQY
TRBV5-1	TRBJ1-1	ASSLAPVAVVPEAF
TRBV7-2	TRBJ2-2	ASIDRVRATGELF
TRBV28	TRBJ1-1	ASSLGGGASTEAF
TRBV7-9	TRBJ2-7	ASSLLAGDEQY
TRBV27	TRBJ2-7	ASIRRTDEYEQY
TRBV18	TRBJ2-3	ASSPPGHRTDTQY